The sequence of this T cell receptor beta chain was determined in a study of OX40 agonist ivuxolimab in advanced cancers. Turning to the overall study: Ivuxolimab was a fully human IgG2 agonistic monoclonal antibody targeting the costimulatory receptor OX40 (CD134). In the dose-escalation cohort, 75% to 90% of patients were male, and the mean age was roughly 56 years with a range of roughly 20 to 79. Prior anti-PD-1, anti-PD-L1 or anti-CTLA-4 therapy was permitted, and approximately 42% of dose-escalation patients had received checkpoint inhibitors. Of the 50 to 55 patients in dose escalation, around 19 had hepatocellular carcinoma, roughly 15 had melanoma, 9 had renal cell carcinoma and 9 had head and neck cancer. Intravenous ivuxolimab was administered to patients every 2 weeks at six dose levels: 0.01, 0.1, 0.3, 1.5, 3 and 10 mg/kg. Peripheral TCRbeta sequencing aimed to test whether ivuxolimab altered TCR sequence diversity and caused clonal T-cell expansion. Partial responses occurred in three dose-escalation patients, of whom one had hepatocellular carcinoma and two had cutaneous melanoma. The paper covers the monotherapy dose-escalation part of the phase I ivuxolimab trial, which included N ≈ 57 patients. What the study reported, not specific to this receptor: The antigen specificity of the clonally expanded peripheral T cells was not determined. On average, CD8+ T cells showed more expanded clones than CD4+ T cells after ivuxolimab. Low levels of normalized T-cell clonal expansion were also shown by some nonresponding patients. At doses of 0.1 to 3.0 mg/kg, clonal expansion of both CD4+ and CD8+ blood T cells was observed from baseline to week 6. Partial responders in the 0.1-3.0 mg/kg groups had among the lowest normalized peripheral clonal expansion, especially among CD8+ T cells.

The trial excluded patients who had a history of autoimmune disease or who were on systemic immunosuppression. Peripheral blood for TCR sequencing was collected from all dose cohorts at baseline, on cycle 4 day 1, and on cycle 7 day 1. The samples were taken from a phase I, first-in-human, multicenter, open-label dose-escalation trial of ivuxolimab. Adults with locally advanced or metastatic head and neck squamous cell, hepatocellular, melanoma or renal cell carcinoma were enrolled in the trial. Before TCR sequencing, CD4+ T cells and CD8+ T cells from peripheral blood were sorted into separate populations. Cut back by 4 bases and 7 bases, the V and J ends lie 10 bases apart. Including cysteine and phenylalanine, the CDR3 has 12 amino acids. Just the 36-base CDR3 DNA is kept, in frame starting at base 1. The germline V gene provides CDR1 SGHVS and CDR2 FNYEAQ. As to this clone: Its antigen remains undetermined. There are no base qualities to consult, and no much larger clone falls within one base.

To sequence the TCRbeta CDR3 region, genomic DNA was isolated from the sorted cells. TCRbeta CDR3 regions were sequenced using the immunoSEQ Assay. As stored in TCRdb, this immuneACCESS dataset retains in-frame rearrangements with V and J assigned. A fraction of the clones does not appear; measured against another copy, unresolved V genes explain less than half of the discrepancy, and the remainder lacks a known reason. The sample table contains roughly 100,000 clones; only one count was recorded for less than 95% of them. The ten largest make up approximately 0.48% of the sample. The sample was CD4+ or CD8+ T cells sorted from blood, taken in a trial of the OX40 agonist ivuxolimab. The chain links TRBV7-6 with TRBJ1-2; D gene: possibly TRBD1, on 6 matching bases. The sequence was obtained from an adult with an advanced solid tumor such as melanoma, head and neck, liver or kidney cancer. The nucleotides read TGTGCCAGCAGCTCGACACAGGGTGGCTACACCTTC. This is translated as CASSSTQGGYTF.